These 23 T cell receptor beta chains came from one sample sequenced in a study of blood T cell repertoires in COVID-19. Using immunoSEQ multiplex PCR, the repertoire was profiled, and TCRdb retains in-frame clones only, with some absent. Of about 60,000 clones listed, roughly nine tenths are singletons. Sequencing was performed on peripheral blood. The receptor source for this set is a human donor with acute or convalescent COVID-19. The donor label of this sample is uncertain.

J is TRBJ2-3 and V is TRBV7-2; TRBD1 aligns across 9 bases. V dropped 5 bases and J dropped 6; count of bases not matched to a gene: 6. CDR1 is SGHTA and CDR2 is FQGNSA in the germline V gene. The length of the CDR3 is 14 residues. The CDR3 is CASSEGQGRDTQYF. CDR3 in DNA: TGTGCCAGCAGCGAGGGACAGGGTAGGGATACGCAGTATTTT.

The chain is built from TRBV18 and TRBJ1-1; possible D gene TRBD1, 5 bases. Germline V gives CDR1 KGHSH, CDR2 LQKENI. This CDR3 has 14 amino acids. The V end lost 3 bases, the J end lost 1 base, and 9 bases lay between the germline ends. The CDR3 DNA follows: TGTGCCAGCTCACCCGACAGCTCGAACACTGAAGCTTTCTTT. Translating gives CASSPDSSNTEAFF.

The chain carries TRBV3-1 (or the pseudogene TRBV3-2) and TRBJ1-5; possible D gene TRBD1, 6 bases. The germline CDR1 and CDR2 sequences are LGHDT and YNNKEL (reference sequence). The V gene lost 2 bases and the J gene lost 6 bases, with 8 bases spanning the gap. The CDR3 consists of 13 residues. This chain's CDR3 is CASSQRGTQPQHF. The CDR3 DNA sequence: TGTGCCAGCAGCCAAAGGGGGACTCAGCCCCAGCATTTT.

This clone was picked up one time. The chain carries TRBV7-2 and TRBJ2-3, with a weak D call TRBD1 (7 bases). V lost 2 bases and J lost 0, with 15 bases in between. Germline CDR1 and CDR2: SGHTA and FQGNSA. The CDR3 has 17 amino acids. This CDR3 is CASSLRGLGGSTDTQYF. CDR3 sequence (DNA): TGTGCCAGCAGCTTAAGGGGGCTTGGGGGGAGCACAGATACGCAGTATTTT.

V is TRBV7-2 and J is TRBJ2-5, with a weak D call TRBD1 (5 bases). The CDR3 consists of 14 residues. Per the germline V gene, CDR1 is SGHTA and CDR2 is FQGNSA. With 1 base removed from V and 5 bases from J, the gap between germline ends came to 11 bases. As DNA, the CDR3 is TGTGCCAGCAGCTTAGTTAGGGGTTCGGAGACCCAGTACTTC. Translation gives CASSLVRGSETQYF.

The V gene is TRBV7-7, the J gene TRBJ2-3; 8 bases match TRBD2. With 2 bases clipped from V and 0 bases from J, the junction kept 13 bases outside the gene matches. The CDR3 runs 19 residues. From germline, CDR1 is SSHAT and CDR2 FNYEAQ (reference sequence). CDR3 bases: TGTGCCAGCAGCTTATTAGGCGGGGGGCTTGGGAGCAGCACAGATACGCAGTATTTT. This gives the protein CASSLLGGGLGSSTDTQYF. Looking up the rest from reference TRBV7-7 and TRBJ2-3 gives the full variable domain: GAGVSQSPRYKVTKRGQDVTLRCDPISSHATLYWYQQALGQGPEFLTYFNYEAQPDKSGLPSDRFSAERPEGSISTLTIQRTEQRDSAMYRCASSLLGGGLGSSTDTQYFGPGTRLTVL.

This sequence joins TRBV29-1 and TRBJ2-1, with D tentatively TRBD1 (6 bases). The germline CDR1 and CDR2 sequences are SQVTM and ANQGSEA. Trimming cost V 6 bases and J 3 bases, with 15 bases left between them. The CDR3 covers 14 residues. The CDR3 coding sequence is TGCAGCGTCAACCAGGACAGCCTCTACAATGAGCAGTTCTTC. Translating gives CSVNQDSLYNEQFF.

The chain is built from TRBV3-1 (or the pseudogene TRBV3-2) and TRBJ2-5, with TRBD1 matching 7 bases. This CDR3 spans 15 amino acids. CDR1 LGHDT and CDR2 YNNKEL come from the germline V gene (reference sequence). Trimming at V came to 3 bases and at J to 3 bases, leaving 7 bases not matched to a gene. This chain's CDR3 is CASSHHRQGEETQYF. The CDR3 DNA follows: TGTGCCAGCAGCCACCATCGACAGGGCGAAGAGACCCAGTACTTC.

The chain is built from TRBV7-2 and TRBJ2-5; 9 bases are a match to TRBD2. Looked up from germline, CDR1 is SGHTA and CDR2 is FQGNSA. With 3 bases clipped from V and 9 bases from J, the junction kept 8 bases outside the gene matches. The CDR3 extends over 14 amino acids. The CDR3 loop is CASSFLAGMVAQYF. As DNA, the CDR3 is TGTGCCAGCAGCTTCCTAGCGGGGATGGTGGCCCAGTACTTC.

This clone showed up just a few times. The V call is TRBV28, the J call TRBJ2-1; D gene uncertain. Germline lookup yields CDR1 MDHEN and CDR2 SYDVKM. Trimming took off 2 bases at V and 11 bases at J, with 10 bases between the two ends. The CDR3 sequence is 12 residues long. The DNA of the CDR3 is TGTGCCAGCAGTTTAATTTGGAGACAGCAGTTCTTC. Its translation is CASSLIWRQQFF.

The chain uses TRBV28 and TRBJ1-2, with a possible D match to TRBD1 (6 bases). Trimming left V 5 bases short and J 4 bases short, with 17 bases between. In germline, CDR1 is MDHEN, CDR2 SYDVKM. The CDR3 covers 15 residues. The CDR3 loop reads CASSPSGNRVYGYTF. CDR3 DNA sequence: TGTGCCAGCAGTCCCTCCGGGAACAGGGTCTATGGCTACACCTTC.

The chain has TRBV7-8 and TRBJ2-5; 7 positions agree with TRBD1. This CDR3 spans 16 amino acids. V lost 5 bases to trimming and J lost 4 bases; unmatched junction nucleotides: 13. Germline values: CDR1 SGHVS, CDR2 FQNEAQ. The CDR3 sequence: CASSPIRPGGSETQYF. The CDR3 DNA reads TGTGCCAGCAGCCCAATCCGACCAGGGGGTTCAGAGACCCAGTACTTC.

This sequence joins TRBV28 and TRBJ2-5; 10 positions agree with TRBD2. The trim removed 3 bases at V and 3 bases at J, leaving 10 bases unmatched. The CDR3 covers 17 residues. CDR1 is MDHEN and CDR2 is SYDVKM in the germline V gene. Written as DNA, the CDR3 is TGTGCCAGCAGTTTTAGACTAGCGGGCGCCGTAGAAGAGACCCAGTACTTC. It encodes CASSFRLAGAVEETQYF.

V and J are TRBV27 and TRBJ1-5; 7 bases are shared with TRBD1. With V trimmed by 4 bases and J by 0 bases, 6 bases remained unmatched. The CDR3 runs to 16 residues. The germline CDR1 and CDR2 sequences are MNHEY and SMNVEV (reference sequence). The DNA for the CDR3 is TGTGCCAGCAGTTACCGGGGACAGAATAGCAATCAGCCCCAGCATTTT. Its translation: CASSYRGQNSNQPQHF.

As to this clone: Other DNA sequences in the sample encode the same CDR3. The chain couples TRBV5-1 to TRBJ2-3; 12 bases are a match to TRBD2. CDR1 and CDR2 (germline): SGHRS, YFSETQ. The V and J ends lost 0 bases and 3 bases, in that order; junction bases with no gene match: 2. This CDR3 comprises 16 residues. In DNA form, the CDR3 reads TGCGCCAGCAGCTTGGAACTAGCGGGGGGAACAGATACGCAGTATTTT. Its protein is CASSLELAGGTDTQYF.

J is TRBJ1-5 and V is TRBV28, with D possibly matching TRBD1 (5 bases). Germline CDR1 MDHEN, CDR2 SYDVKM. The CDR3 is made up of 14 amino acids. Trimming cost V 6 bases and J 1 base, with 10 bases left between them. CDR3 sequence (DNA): TGTGCCAGCAGGGGGGGAGTAAGCAATCAGCCCCAGCATTTT. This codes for CASRGGVSNQPQHF.

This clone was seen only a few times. CDR3 sequence: CAISESRGGNEQFF. CDR3 coding DNA: TGTGCCATCAGTGAGTCGAGGGGGGGTAATGAGCAGTTCTTC. The chain combines TRBV10-3 with TRBJ2-1; D possibly corresponds to TRBD2 (7 bases). CDR1 and CDR2 from the germline V gene are ENHRY and SYGVKD. There are 14 residues in the CDR3. V lost 0 bases and J lost 7, with 10 bases in between.

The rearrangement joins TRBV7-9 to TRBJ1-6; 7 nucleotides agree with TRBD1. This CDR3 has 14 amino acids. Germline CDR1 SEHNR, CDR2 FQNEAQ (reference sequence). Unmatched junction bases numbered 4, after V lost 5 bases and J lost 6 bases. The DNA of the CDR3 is TGTGCCAGCAGCACGGGACAGCTTAATTCACCCCTCCACTTT. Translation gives CASSTGQLNSPLHF. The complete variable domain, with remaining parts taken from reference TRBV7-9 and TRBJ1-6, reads DTGVSQNPRHKITKRGQNVTFRCDPISEHNRLYWYRQTLGQGPEFLTYFQNEAQLEKSRLLSDRFSAERPKGSFSTLEIQRTEQGDSAMYLCASSTGQLNSPLHFGNGTRLTVT.

CDR3 DNA sequence: TGTGCCACCAGTGATCCGGGACAGGGTAATGAAAAACTGTTTTTT. Its translation is CATSDPGQGNEKLFF. The genes are TRBV24-1 and TRBJ1-4; 9 bases match TRBD1. The CDR3 is 15 residues long. The J segment lost 4 bases and the V segment lost 3 bases, leaving 2 bases of the junction unmatched. CDR1 and CDR2 from the germline V gene are KGHDR and SFDVKD.

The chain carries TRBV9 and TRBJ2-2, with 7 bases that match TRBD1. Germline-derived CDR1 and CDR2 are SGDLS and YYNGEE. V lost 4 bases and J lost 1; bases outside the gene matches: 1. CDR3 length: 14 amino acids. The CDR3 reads CASSWTGNTGELFF. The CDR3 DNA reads TGTGCCAGCAGCTGGACAGGGAACACCGGGGAGCTGTTTTTT.

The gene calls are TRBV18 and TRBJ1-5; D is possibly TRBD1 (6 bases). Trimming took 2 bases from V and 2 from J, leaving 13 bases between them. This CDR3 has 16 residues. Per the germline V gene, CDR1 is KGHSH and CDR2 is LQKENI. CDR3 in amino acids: CASSPGGADGNQPQHF. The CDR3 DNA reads TGTGCCAGCTCACCAGGGGGCGCAGATGGCAATCAGCCCCAGCATTTT.

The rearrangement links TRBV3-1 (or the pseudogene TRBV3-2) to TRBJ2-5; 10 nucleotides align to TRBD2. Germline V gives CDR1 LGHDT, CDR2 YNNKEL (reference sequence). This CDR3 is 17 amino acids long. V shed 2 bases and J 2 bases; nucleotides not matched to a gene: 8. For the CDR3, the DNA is TGTGCCAGCAGCCAACGTAGCGGGGGGAATCAGCAAGAGACCCAGTACTTC. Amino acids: CASSQRSGGNQQETQYF.

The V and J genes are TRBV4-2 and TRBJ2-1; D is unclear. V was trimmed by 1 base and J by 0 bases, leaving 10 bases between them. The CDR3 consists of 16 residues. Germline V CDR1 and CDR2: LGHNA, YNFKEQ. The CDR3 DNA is TGTGCCAGCAGCCAAGGTCAGTACTACTCCTACAATGAGCAGTTCTTC. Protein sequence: CASSQGQYYSYNEQFF.